This TCR beta chain emerged from a study of blood T cell repertoires in COVID-19. About the research overall: Acute and convalescent COVID-19 specimens originated in the United States, Italy and Spain. T cells, B-cell-depleted T cells, or PBMCs provided the cDNA or gDNA that served as material.

The CDR3 length is 13 residues. The ends lost 3 bases at V and 8 bases at J; junction bases unmatched: 5. Germline V gene lookup returns CDR1 LNHDA and CDR2 SQIVND (reference sequence). TCRdb's table, derived via immunoSEQ multiplex PCR, lists solely in-frame clones and lacks some. The sample shows roughly 120,000 clones, over 80% of them seen only once. The TCR originated in a woman aged 70-85 years with acute or convalescent COVID-19. The material sequenced was peripheral blood. This chain connects TRBV19 to TRBJ1-2, with 8 nucleotides matching TRBD1. The CDR3 here is CASSIQGARGYTF. The CDR3 DNA reads TGTGCCAGTAGTATCCAGGGGGCTAGAGGCTACACCTTC. The entire variable domain, with the rest obtained from reference TRBV19 and TRBJ1-2, is as follows: DGGITQSPKYLFRKEGQNVTLSCEQNLNHDAMYWYRQDPGQGLRLIYYSQIVNDFQKGDIAEGYSVSREKKESFPLTVTSAQKNPTAFYLCASSIQGARGYTFGSGTRLTVV.